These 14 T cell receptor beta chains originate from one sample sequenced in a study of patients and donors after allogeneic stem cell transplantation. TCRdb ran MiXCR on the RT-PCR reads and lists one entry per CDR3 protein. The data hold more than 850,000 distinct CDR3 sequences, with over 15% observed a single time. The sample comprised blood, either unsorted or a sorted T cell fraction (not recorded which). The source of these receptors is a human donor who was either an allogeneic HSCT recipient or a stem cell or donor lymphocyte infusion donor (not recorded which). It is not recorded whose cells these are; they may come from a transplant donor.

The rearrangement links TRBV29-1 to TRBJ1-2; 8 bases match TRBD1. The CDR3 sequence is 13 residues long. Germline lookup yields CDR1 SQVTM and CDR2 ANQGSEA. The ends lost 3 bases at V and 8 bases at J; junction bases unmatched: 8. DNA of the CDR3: TGCAGCGTTGACACAACTAGGACAGGGGGCTACACCTTC. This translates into CSVDTTRTGGYTF.

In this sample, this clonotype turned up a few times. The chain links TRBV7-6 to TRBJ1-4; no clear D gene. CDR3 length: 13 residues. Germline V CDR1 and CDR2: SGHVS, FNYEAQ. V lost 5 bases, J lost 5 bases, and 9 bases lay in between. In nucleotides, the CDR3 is TGTGCCAGCAGCCTCAGGATAAATGAAAAACTGTTTTTT. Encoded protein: CASSLRINEKLFF.

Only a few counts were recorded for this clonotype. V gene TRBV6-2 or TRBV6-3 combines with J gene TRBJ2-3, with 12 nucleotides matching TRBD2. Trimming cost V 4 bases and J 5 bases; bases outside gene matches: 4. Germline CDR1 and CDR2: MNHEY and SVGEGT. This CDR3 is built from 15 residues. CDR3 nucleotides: TGTGCCAGCAGTTCCGGACTAGCGGGGAGAGATACGCAGTATTTT. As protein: CASSSGLAGRDTQYF.

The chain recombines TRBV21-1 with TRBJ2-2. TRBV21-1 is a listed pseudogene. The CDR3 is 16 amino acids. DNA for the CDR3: TGTGCCAGCAGCAAATATCGGGGAAAGAACACCGGGGAGCTGTTTTTT. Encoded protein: CASSKYRGKNTGELFF.

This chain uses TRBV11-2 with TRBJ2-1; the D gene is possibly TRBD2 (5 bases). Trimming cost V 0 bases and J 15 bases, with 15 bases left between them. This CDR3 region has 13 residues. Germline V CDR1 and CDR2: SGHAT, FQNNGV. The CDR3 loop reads CASSLDRDVRRFF. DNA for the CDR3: TGTGCCAGCAGCTTAGATCGGGATGTGAGGCGGTTCTTC.

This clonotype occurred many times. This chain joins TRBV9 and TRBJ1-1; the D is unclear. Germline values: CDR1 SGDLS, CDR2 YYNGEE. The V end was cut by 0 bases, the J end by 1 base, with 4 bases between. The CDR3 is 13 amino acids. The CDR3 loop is CASSVAQNTEAFF. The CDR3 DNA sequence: TGTGCCAGCAGCGTAGCTCAGAACACTGAAGCTTTCTTT.

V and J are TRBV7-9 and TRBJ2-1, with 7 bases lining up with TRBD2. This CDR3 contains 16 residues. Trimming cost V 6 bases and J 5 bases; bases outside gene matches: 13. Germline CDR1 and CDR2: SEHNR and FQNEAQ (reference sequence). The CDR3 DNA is TGTGCCAGCAGAGCTCCTAGTCTAGCGGACAACAATGAGCAGTTCTTC. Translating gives CASRAPSLADNNEQFF.

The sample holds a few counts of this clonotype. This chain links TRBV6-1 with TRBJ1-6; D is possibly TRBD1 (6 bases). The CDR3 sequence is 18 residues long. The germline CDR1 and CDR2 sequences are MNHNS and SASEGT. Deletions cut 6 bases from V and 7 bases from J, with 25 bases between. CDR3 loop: CASRDHVRGQGRNSPLHF. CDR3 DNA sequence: TGTGCCAGCAGGGACCACGTCCGCGGTCAGGGGCGGAATTCACCCCTCCACTTT.

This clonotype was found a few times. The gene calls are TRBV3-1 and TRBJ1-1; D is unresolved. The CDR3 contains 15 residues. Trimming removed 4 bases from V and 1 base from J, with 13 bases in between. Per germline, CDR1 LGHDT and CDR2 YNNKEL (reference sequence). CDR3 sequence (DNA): TGTGCCAGCAGCCCCCTCACGTCCGAGAACACTGAAGCTTTCTTT. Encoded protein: CASSPLTSENTEAFF.

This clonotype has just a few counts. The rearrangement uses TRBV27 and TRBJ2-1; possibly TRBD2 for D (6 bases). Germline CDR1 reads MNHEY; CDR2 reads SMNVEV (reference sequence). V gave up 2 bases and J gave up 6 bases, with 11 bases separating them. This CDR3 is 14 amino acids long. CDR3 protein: CASSLDAGRNEQFF. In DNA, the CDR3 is TGTGCCAGCAGTTTAGATGCGGGACGCAATGAGCAGTTCTTC.

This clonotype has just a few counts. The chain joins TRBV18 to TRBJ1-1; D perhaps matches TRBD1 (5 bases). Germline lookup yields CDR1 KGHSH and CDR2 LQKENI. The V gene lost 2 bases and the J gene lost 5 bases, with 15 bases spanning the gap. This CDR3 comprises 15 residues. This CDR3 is CASSPKGNVGTEAFF. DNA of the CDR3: TGTGCCAGCTCACCAAAGGGGAATGTGGGAACTGAAGCTTTCTTT.

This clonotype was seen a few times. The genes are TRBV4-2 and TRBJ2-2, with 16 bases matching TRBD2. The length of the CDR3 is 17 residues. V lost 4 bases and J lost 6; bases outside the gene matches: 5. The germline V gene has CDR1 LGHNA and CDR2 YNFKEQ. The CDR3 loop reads CASSRPGLAGGPGELFF. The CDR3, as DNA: TGTGCCAGCAGCCGTCCGGGACTAGCGGGGGGGCCCGGGGAGCTGTTTTTT.

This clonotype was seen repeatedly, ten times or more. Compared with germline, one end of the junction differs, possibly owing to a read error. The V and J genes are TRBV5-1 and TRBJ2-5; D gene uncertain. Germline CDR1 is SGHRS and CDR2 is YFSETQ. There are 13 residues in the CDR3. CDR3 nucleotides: TGTGCCAGCAGCCGTGGTCGGCAAGAGACCCAGTACTTC. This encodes CASSRGRQETQYF.

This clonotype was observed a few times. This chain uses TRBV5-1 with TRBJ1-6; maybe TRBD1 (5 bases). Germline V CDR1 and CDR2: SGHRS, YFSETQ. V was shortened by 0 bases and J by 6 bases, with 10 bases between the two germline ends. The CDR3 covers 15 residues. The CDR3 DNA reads TGCGCCAGCAGCTTGGAGTGGGGGACTAATTCACCCCTCCACTTT. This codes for CASSLEWGTNSPLHF.